The 7 T cell receptor beta chains below were found in one sample sequenced in a study of post-analysis software for immune sequencing data. Study-wide points: About 5 TRBV segments (TRBV5-6, TRBV5-1 and TRBV20-1 among them) occurred more frequently in patients than in controls.

Antigens for these TCRs are unknown. The authors incorporated unique molecular identifiers into the TCR beta cDNA libraries. MiXCR, run by TCRdb on the PCR reads, gives a single entry per CDR3 protein. The sample has more than 450,000 distinct CDR3 sequences, 44% seen once. The sample comprised blood. The origin of the receptors is a girl aged 10 to 17 with multiple sclerosis.

The genes are TRBV5-1 and TRBJ2-5, with D perhaps matching TRBD2 (7 bases). V was clipped by 7 bases and J by 2 bases, with 15 bases between them. Germline V gene sequence: CDR1 SGHRS, CDR2 YFSETQ. This CDR3 spans 14 amino acids. This chain's CDR3 is CASHGGGAQETQYF. The CDR3 DNA reads TGCGCCAGCCATGGAGGGGGGGCACAAGAGACCCAGTACTTC.

Note on this clonotype: The junction departs from the called germline gene at one end, perhaps through a read error. V gene TRBV12-3 or TRBV12-4 combines with J gene TRBJ2-3; TRBD1 is a possible D gene (5 bases). This CDR3 has 13 amino acids. The CDR3 DNA sequence: TGTGCCGGCAGTTTGATGGGGCCAGATACGCAATATTTT. Protein sequence: CAGSLMGPDTQYF.

V usage is TRBV4-2 and J usage is TRBJ2-7; D not resolved. V shed 1 base and J shed 2 bases, with 9 bases lying between them. The CDR3 has 14 residues. Germline values: CDR1 LGHNA, CDR2 YNFKEQ. CDR3 residues: CASSQAGPTYEQYF. CDR3 sequence (DNA): TGTGCCAGCAGCCAAGCCGGGCCCACCTACGAGCAGTACTTC.

The gene calls are TRBV7-2 and TRBJ1-5; possibly TRBD1 for D (6 bases). The CDR3 consists of 14 residues. Looked up from germline, CDR1 is SGHTA and CDR2 is FQGNSA. Trimming took 5 bases from V and 5 from J, leaving 13 bases between them. CDR3 region: CASSPGQTHQPQHF. CDR3 nucleotide sequence: TGTGCCAGCAGCCCCGGACAGACCCATCAGCCCCAGCATTTT.

This clonotype has just a few counts. The CDR3: CSVEDGDKDIQYF. The CDR3 nucleotides read TGCAGCGTTGAAGATGGGGACAAGGACATTCAGTACTTC. The chain has TRBV29-1 and TRBJ2-4; TRBD1 might be the D (6 bases). The CDR3 consists of 13 residues. Germline CDR1 SQVTM, CDR2 ANQGSEA. V lost 0 bases and J lost 8, with 11 bases in between.

The chain uses TRBV20-1 and TRBJ2-1, with D hard to call. V was clipped by 3 bases and J by 2 bases, with 14 bases between them. Germline V gene data show CDR1 as DFQATT and CDR2 as SNEGSKA (reference sequence). The CDR3 extends over 15 amino acids. The CDR3 DNA reads TGCAGTGCTAGGTCTAGACGGTCTGCCTACAATGAGCAGTTCTTC. As protein: CSARSRRSAYNEQFF.

For the CDR3, the DNA is TGTGCCAGCAGCACAAGAGTTAGCAATCAGCCCCAGCATTTT. Translation gives CASSTRVSNQPQHF. The chain combines TRBV2 with TRBJ1-5; no definite D call. V was shortened by 6 bases and J by 0 bases, with 9 bases between the two germline ends. Germline lookup yields CDR1 SNHLY and CDR2 FYNNEI. The CDR3 length is 14 residues.